Given below is one T cell receptor beta chain in context. This entry is derived from a study of regulatory T cells in long-lasting Graves disease. CDR3-region Arm-PCR and iRepertoire HTBI primers produced the TCR beta libraries. MiXCR, applied by TCRdb to the multiplex PCR reads, yields one record per CDR3 protein. The sample lists about 470,000 distinct CDR3 sequences, less than 25% occurring once. Germline V gene data show CDR1 as MDHEN and CDR2 as SYDVKM. The V gene end was trimmed by 10 bases and the J gene end by 5 bases; junction bases not matched to a gene: 9. The CDR3 is made up of 14 amino acids. Time point noted: persistent/refractory GD, antithyroid drugs over 5 years with positive TRAb. The TCR library was prepared using RNA isolated from PBMCs.

This TCR was recovered from a female donor with Graves disease. The material was peripheral blood mononuclear cells (PBMCs), obtained when the disease was refractory, from a patient treated with antithyroid drugs. This rearrangement joins TRBV28 to TRBJ2-7, with 12 positions matching TRBD2. DNA for the CDR3: TGTGCCATCCATACGGGACTAGCGGGTGACGAGCAGTACTTC. This encodes CAIHTGLAGDEQYF.